This is a list of T cell receptor beta chains from one sample in a study of beta chain features in type 1 diabetes. The table came from immunoSEQ multiplex PCR; TCRdb's copy has only in-frame clones and leaves some out. The table includes more than 250,000 clones, roughly 13% detected once. The material sequenced was naive CD4+ T cells from blood. These TCRs come from a man aged 25-40 years with type 1 diabetes. Each CDR3 is given with its conserved first and last residue. A D gene is named only where the DNA matches it firmly. The listing skips clone size in some rows; elsewhere it reads once, few, many or a size class.

>NA|few|TRBJ1-2|TRBV2
TGTGCCAGCAGTGGAGACAGCTTTTACTATGGCTACACCTTC
CASSGDSFYYGYTF
>TRBD1|NA|TRBJ2-5|TRBV13
TGTGCCAACAGCCAAGGGGACAGGGTATCAGAGACCCAGTACTTC
CANSQGDRVSETQYF
>NA|NA|TRBJ1-2|TRBV7-2
TGTGCCAGCAGCTTAACTTGGTGGACTGACTATGGCTACACCTTC
CASSLTWWTDYGYTF
>TRBD1|NA|TRBJ2-6|TRBV5-1
TGCGCCAGCAGCTTGTTGACAGGGTCTGGGGCCAACGTCCTGACTTTC
CASSLLTGSGANVLTF
>NA|few|TRBJ2-5|TRBV6-1
TGTGCCAGCAATCTAGGAGCGCGAGAGACCCAGTACTTC
CASNLGARETQYF
>NA|few|TRBJ1-2|TRBV5-4
TGTGCCAGCAGCTCCCGCGAGACAGCCTCCTATGGCTACACCTTC
CASSSRETASYGYTF
>TRBD1|NA|TRBJ1-2|TRBV19
TGTGCCAGTACCAAATCAGGGGGCAAGAACTATGGCTACACCTTC
CASTKSGGKNYGYTF
>TRBD2|few|TRBJ2-2|TRBV9
TGTGCCAGCAGCGTAGCTACAAGCGGGAGGGCCAGTGCCGGGGAGCTGTTTTTT
CASSVATSGRASAGELFF
>TRBD1|few|TRBJ2-7|TRBV18
TGTGCCAGCTCACAGGACAGGGGAGCCTCCTACGAGCAGTACTTC
CASSQDRGASYEQYF
>NA|few|TRBJ1-3|TRBV29-1
TGCAGCGTTCTCGGGACAACTTCTGGAAACACCATATATTTT
CSVLGTTSGNTIYF
>NA|NA|TRBJ2-5|TRBV2
TGTGCCAGCAGTTGGGGGGTATCCGAGACCCAGTACTTC
CASSWGVSETQYF
>TRBD2|few|TRBJ2-1|TRBV4-2
TGTGCCAGCAGCCAAGAAAGGGCGTCGCGGGGGGAACCCAATGAGCAGTTCTTC
CASSQERASRGEPNEQFF
>TRBD1|NA|TRBJ1-2|TRBV5-4
TGTGCCAGCAGCTCGCCCCAAATACGTCAGGGGGCTGCCTTC
CASSSPQIRQGAAF
>NA|NA|TRBJ2-5|TRBV15
TGTGCCACCAGCAGAGCGTCCGGGGAGACCCAGTACTTC
CATSRASGETQYF
>TRBD2|NA|TRBJ2-3|TRBV5-1
TGCGCCAGCAGCTTAGCTAGCGGGGGCACAGATACGCAGTATTTT
CASSLASGGTDTQYF
>NA|NA|TRBJ2-7|TRBV28
TGTGCCACCAGACTGCTCACGGGCGAGCAGTACTTC
CATRLLTGEQYF
>TRBD1|NA|TRBJ2-6|TRBV19
TGTGCCAGTAGTGTACAGGGGTCTGGGGCCAACGTCCTGACTTTC
CASSVQGSGANVLTF
>TRBD2|NA|TRBJ2-2|TRBV7-8
TGTGCCAGCAGCCGGTTGGCTGCGGGAGAGATCGGGGAGCTGTTTTTT
CASSRLAAGEIGELFF
>TRBD1|few|TRBJ2-3|TRBV5-1
TGCGCCAGCAGCTTGGGATCCGGGACAGGGACCACAGATACGCAGTATTTT
CASSLGSGTGTTDTQYF
>TRBD2|NA|TRBJ2-2|TRBV5-6
TGTGCCAGCAGCCTTAGCGGGAGGGCCCCCGGGGAGCTGTTTTTT
CASSLSGRAPGELFF
>NA|NA|TRBJ2-5|TRBV2
TGTGCCAGCAGTTATAGCCCAGAGACCCAGTACTTC
CASSYSPETQYF
>TRBD1|NA|TRBJ1-2|TRBV25-1
TGTGCCAGCAGTGACTCCCGGACAGGGGGCTATGGCTACACCTTC
CASSDSRTGGYGYTF
>TRBD2|few|TRBJ2-3|TRBV28
TGTGCCAGCAGCCCTGGCGGCGGGGGGCCAGATACGCAGTATTTT
CASSPGGGGPDTQYF
>NA|few|TRBJ1-1|TRBV2
TGTGCCAGCAGTGGGAGGACTGAAGCTTTCTTT
CASSGRTEAFF
>NA|few|TRBJ2-1|TRBV18
TGTGCCAGCTCACCTCTCGGGGTCAATTCCAATGAGCAGTTCTTC
CASSPLGVNSNEQFF
>NA|NA|TRBJ2-4|TRBV6-5
TGTGCCAGCAGTTTCCGCGGGCCCCCAACCCAGTACTTC
CASSFRGPPTQYF
>TRBD2|NA|TRBJ2-3|TRBV5-4
TGTGCCAGCAGCTCACGGCTAGCGGGAAGCACAGATACGCAGTATTTT
CASSSRLAGSTDTQYF
>NA|NA|TRBJ2-1|TRBV7-3
TGTGCCAGCAGCTTACACGGGGACAATGAGCAGTTCTTC
CASSLHGDNEQFF
>TRBD2|few|TRBJ2-1|TRBV27
TGTGCCAGCAGGGCGGGAGGCACCTACAATGAGCAGTTCTTC
CASRAGGTYNEQFF
>TRBD2|few|TRBJ2-1|TRBV30
TGTGCCTGGGCGAGACTAGCGGGGGCCTACAATGAGCAGTTCTTC
CAWARLAGAYNEQFF
>NA|NA|TRBJ2-3|TRBV25-1
TGTGCCAGCCAAGCTCAGGGTCACACAGATACGCAGTATTTT
CASQAQGHTDTQYF
>TRBD2|NA|TRBJ2-3|TRBV5-1
TGCGCCAGCAGCTTGGCCCTAGCGGAGAGCACAGATACGCAGTATTTT
CASSLALAESTDTQYF
>NA|NA|TRBJ2-7|TRBV7-9
TGTGCCAGCAGCTTAACGGACACCTACGAGCAGTACTTC
CASSLTDTYEQYF
>NA|few|TRBJ2-5|TRBV19
TGTGCCAGTAGTGACAGGCCCCAAGAGACCCAGTACTTC
CASSDRPQETQYF
>TRBD1|NA|TRBJ2-5|TRBV9
TGTGCCAGCAGCGTGACAGGGGGGCAAGAGACCCAGTACTTC
CASSVTGGQETQYF
>NA|NA|TRBJ1-5|TRBV29-1
TGCAGCGTTGGATTTGGGGCAGGGAATCAGCCCCAGCATTTT
CSVGFGAGNQPQHF
>NA|NA|TRBJ1-4|TRBV14
TGTGCCAGCAGCCAAGATCTGTCTTCCGGTGAAAAACTGTTTTTT
CASSQDLSSGEKLFF